This T cell receptor beta chain was recorded in a study of regulatory T cells in long-lasting Graves disease. With 4 bases removed from V and 0 bases from J, the gap between germline ends came to 13 bases. This CDR3 has 14 amino acids. The germline V gene has CDR1 SQVTM and CDR2 ANQGSEA. This clonotype was recorded many times. TCR beta libraries were built with iRepertoire HTBI primers and Arm-PCR of CDR3 regions. A single record per CDR3 protein comes from TCRdb applying MiXCR to the multiplex PCR reads. The data contain about 540,000 distinct CDR3 sequences, approximately 15% of them singletons. The sample's time point: newly diagnosed GD, antithyroid drugs for less than 3 months. PBMC RNA served as the TCR library source. This sample also appeared in a second study, on T cells in Graves' hyperthyroidism and ophthalmopathy. According to that study: Lactation, pregnancy, other autoimmune disease or uncontrolled infection excluded patients. The HTBI primer set drove a first-round RT-PCR of the TCR CDR3. Blood also contained most expanded thyroid clonotypes above 0.001. A model of 13 V-J features distinguished ophthalmopathy from stable hyperthyroidism.

The J gene is TRBJ2-7, the V gene TRBV29-1; possible D gene TRBD2, 6 bases. The sequences come from peripheral blood mononuclear cells (PBMCs), collected at new diagnosis, from a patient treated with antithyroid drugs. This receptor was taken from a man aged 25-45 years with Graves disease. CDR3 sequence: CSVVGRTNSYEQYF. DNA of the CDR3: TGCAGCGTTGTTGGGAGGACCAACTCCTACGAGCAGTACTTC.